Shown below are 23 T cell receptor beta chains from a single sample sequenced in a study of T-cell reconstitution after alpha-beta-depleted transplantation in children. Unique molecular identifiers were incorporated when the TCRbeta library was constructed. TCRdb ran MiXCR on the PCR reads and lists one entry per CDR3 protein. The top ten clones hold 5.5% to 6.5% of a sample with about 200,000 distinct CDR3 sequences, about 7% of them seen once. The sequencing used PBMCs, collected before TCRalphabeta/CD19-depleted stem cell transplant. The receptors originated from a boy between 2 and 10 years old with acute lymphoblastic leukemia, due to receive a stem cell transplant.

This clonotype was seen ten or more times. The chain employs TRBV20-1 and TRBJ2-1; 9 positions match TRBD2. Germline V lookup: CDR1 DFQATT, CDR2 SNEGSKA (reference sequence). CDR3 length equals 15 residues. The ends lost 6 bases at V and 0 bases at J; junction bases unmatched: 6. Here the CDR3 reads CSAILAGSSYNEQFF. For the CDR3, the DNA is TGCAGTGCGATCCTAGCGGGGAGCTCCTACAATGAGCAGTTCTTC.

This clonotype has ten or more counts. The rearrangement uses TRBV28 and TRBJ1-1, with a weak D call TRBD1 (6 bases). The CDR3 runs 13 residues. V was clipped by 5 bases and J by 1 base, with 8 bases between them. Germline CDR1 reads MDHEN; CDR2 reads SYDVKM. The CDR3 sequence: CASSVGQNTEAFF. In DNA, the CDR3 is TGTGCCAGCAGTGTGGGACAGAACACTGAAGCTTTCTTT.

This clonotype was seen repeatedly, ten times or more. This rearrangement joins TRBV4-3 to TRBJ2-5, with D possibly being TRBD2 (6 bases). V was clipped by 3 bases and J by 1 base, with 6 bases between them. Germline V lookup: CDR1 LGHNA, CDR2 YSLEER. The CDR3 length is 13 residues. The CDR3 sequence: CASSHGGQETQYF. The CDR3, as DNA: TGCGCCAGCAGCCACGGGGGCCAAGAGACCCAGTACTTC.

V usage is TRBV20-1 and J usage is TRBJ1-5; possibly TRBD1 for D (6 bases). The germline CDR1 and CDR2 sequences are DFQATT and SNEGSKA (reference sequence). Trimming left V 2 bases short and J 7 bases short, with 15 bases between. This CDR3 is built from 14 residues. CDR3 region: CSARSSGQGQPQHF. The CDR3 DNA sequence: TGCAGTGCTAGATCGTCAGGGCAGGGGCAGCCCCAGCATTTT.

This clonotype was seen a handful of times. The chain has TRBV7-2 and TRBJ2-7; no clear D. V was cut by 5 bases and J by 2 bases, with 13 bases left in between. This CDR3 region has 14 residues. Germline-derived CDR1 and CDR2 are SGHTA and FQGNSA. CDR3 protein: CASSQELGTYEQYF. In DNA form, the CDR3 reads TGTGCCAGCAGCCAGGAGTTAGGTACCTACGAGCAGTACTTC.

CDR3 loop: CAWSSGVGNQPQHF. Here the CDR3 DNA reads TGTGCCTGGAGTTCAGGGGTCGGAAATCAGCCCCAGCATTTT. The J gene is TRBJ1-5, the V gene TRBV30; D may be TRBD1 (6 bases). The V end was cut by 2 bases, the J end by 4 bases, with 12 bases between. This CDR3 comprises 14 residues. The germline CDR1 and CDR2 sequences are GTSNPN and SVGIG (reference sequence).

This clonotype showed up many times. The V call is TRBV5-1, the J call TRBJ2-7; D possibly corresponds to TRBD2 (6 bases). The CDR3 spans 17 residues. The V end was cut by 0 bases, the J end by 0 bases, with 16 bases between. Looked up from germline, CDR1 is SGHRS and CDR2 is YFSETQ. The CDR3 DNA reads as TGCGCCAGCAGCTTGGCCTCGAGCGGGTTGGGCTCCTACGAGCAGTACTTC. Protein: CASSLASSGLGSYEQYF.

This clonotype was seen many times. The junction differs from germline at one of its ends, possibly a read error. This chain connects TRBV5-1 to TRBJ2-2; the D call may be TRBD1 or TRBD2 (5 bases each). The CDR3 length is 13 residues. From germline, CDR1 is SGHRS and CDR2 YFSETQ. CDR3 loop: CVSQGEKAGELFF. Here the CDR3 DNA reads TGCGTCAGCCAGGGAGAGAAAGCCGGGGAGCTGTTTTTT.

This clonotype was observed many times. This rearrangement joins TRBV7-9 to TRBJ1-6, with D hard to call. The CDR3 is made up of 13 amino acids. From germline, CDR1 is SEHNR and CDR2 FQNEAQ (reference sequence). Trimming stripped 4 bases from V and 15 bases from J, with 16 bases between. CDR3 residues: CASSSSPREVLHF. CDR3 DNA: TGTGCCAGCAGCTCCTCGCCCCGGGAGGTCCTCCACTTT.

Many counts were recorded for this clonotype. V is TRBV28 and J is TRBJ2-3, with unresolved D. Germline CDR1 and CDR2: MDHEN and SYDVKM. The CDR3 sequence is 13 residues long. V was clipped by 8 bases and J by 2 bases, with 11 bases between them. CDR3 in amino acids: CASRKGLTDTQYF. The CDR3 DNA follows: TGTGCCAGCCGAAAGGGCCTCACAGATACGCAGTATTTT. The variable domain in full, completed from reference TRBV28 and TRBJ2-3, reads DVKVTQSSRYLVKRTGEKVFLECVQDMDHENMFWYRQDPGLGLRLIYFSYDVKMKEKGDIPEGYSVSREKKERFSLILESASTNQTSMYLCASRKGLTDTQYFGPGTRLTVL.

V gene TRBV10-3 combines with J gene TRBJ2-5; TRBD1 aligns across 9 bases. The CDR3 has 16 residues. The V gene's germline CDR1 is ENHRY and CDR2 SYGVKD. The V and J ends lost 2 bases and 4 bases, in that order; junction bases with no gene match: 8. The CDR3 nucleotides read TGTGCCATCAGTGAGCGTGGCGGGACAGGGCGAGAGACCCAGTACTTC. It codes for CAISERGGTGRETQYF.

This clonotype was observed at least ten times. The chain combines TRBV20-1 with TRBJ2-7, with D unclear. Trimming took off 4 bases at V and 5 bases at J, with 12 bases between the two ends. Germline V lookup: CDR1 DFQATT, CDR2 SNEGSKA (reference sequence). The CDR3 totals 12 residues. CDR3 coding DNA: TGCAGTGCTAAGTGGGGATTTAACGAGCAGTACTTC. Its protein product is CSAKWGFNEQYF.

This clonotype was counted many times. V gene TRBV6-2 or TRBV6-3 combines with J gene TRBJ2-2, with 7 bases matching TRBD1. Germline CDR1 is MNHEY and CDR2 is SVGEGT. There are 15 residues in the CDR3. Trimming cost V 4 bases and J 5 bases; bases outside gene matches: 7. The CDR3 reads CASSLYRGRTGELFF. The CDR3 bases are TGTGCCAGCAGTTTGTACAGGGGTCGAACCGGGGAGCTGTTTTTT.

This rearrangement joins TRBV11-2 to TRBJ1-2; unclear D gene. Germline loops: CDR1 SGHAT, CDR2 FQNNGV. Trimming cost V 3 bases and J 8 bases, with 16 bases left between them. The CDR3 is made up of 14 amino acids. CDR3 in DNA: TGTGCCAGCAGCTTCAACGGGCCTGGAAGGGGCTACACCTTC. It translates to CASSFNGPGRGYTF. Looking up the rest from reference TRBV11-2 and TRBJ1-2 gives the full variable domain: EAGVAQSPRYKIIEKRQSVAFWCNPISGHATLYWYQQILGQGPKLLIQFQNNGVVDDSQLPKDRFSAERLKGVDSTLKIQPAKLEDSAVYLCASSFNGPGRGYTFGSGTRLTVV.

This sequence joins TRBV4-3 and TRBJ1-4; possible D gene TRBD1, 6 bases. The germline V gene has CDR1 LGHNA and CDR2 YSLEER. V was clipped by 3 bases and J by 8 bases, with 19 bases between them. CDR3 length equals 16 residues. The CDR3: CASSQLMAGEREKLFF. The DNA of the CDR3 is TGCGCCAGCAGCCAGTTGATGGCAGGGGAGAGAGAAAAACTGTTTTTT.

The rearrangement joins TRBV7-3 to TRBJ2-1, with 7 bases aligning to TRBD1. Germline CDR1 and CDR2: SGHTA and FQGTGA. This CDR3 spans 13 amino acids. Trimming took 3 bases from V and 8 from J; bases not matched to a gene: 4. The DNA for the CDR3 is TGTGCCAGCAGCTTTACGACAGGGCATGAGCAGTTCTTC. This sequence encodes CASSFTTGHEQFF.

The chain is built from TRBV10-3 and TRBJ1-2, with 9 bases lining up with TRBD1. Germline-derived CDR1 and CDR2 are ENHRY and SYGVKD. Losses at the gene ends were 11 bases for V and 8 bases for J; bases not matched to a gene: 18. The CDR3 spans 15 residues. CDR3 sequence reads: CAASPGQGEAKGYTF. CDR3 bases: TGTGCCGCCTCTCCGGGACAGGGAGAGGCGAAGGGCTACACCTTC.

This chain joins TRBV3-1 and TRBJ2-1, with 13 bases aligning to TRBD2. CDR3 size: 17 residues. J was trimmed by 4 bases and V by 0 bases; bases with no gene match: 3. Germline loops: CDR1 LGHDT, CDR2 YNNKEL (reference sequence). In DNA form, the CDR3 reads TGTGCCAGCAGCCAAGAGACTAGCGGGGGGCCATACAATGAGCAGTTCTTC. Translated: CASSQETSGGPYNEQFF.

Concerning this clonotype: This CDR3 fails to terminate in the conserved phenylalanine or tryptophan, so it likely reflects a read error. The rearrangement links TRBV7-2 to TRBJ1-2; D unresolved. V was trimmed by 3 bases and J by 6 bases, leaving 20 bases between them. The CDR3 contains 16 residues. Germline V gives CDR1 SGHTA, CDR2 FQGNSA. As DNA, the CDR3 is TGTGCCAGCAGCTTTTACCGTCCCGGGGAGGCGGATGGCTACACCTGC. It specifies CASSFYRPGEADGYTC.

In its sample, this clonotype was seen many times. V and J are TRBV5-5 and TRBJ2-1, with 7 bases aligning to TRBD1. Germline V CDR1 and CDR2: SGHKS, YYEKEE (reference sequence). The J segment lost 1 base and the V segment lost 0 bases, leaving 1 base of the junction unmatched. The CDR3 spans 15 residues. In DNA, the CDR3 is TGTGCCAGCAGCTTGGAACAGGGGTCCTACAATGAGCAGTTCTTC. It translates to CASSLEQGSYNEQFF.

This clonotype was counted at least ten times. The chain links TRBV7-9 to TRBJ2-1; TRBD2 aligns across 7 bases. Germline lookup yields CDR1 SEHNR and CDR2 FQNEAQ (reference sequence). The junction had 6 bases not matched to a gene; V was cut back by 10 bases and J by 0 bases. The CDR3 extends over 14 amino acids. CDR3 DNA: TGTGCCACCCCCGGCGGGAGCTCCTACAATGAGCAGTTCTTC. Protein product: CATPGGSSYNEQFF. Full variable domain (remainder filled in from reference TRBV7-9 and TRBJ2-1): DTGVSQNPRHKITKRGQNVTFRCDPISEHNRLYWYRQTLGQGPEFLTYFQNEAQLEKSRLLSDRFSAERPKGSFSTLEIQRTEQGDSAMYLCATPGGSSYNEQFFGPGTRLTVL.

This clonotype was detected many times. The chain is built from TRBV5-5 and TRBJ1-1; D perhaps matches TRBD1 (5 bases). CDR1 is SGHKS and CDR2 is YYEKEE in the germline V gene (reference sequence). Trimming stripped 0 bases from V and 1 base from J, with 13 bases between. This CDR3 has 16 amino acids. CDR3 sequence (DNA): TGTGCCAGCAGCTTGGACGTCGGCGGGGCGAACACTGAAGCTTTCTTT. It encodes CASSLDVGGANTEAFF. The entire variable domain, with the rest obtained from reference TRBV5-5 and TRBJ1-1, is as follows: DAGVTQSPTHLIKTRGQQVTLRCSPISGHKSVSWYQQVLGQGPQFIFQYYEKEERGRGNFPDRFSARQFPNYSSELNVNALLLGDSALYLCASSLDVGGANTEAFFGQGTRLTVV.

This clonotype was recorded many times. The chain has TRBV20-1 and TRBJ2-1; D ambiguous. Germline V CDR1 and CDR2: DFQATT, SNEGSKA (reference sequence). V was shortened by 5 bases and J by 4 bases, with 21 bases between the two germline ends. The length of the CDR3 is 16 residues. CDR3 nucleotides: TGCAGTGCTCTACGAGGTAGTTTAGGCCAATACAATGAGCAGTTCTTC. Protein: CSALRGSLGQYNEQFF.